Only a few counts were recorded for the clone carrying this T cell receptor beta chain. Here immunoSEQ multiplex PCR was the method, and the copy in TCRdb shows in-frame clones only, minus some. The table includes 100,000 to 150,000 clones, approximately 85% detected once. Trimming took 5 bases from V and 3 from J, leaving 8 bases between them. Germline V gene sequence: CDR1 MNHNY, CDR2 SVGAGI (reference sequence). CDR3 length: 13 residues. The source of the sample is a study of cytotoxic CD8 clonotypes in ibrutinib-treated CLL. The source of this sequence is a human donor with chronic lymphocytic leukemia. Sequencing was performed on PBMCs, taken after 24 months of ibrutinib treatment. The chain employs TRBV6-6 and TRBJ1-5; D ambiguous. Here the CDR3 DNA reads TGTGCCAGCAGTGCGGGCTCCAATCAGCCCCAGCATTTT. This gives the protein CASSAGSNQPQHF.